The text below deals with one T cell receptor beta chain. Its antigen is still unknown. This record belongs to a study of T cell repertoires in cytomegalovirus infection. TCRdb passed the reads through MiXCR, listing each CDR3 protein once. In the table there are nearly 700,000 distinct CDR3 sequences, about 33% of which are singletons. This CDR3 is 15 amino acids long. Germline V CDR1 and CDR2: MGHRA, YSYEKL. V was cut by 4 bases and J by 7 bases, with 18 bases left in between. The sample in question was cultured PBMCs, obtained from culture after CMV antigen stimulation. The TCR was taken from a human donor in good health (CMV status not recorded). Some clones in this sample may be carry-over from other donors' samples. This chain links TRBV4-1 with TRBJ2-3; D is perhaps TRBD2 (6 bases). This CDR3 is CASSPRGGVDNTQYF. The CDR3 coding sequence is TGCGCCAGCAGCCCGAGGGGAGGAGTAGACAATACGCAGTATTTT.